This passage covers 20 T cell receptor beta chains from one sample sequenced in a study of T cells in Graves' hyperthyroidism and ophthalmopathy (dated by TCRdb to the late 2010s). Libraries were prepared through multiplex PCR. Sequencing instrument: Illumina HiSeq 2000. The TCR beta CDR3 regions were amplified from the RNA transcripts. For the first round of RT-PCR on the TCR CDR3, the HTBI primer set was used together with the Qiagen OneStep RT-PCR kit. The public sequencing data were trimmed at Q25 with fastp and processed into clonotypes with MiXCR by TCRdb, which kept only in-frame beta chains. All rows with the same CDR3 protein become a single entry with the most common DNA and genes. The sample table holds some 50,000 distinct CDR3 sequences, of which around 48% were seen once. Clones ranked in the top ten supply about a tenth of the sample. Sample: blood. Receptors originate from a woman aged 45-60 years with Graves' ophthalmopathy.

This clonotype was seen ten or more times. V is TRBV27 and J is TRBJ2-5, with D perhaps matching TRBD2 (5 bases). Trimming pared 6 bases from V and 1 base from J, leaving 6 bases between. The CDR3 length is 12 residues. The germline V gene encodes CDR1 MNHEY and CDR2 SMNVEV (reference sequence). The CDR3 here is CASRGSQETQYF. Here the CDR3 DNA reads TGTGCCAGCAGGGGGAGCCAAGAGACCCAGTACTTC.

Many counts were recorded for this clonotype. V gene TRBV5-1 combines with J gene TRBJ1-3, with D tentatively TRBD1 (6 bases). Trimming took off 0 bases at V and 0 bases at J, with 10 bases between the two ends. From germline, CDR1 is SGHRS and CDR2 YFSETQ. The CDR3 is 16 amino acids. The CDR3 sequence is CASSLDQGYSGNTIYF. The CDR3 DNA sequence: TGCGCCAGCAGCTTGGATCAGGGGTACTCTGGAAACACCATATATTTT.

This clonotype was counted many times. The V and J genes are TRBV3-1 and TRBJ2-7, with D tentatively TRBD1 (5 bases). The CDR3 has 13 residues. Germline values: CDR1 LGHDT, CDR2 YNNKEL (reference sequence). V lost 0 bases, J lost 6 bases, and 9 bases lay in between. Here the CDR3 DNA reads TGTGCCAGCAGCCAAGATCTACAGGCCGAGCAGTACTTC. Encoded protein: CASSQDLQAEQYF.

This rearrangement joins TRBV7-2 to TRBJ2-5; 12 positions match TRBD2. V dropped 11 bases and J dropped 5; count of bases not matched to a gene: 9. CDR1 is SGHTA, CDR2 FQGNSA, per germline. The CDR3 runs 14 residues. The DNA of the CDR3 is TGTGCCGCCCGACTAGCGGGAGTATCGGAGACCCAGTACTTC. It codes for CAARLAGVSETQYF.

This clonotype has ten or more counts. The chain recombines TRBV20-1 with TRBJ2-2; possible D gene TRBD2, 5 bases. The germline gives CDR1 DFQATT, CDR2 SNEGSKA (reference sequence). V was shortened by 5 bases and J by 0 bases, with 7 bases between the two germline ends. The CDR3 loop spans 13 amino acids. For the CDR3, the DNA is TGCAGTGCTTCGGGAACGAACACCGGGGAGCTGTTTTTT. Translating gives CSASGTNTGELFF.

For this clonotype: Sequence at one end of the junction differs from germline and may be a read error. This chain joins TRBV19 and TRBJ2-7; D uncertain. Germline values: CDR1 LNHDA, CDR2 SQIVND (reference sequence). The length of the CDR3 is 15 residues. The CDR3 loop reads CASSIVDGGAYEQYF. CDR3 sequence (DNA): TGCGCCAGTAGTATAGTTGACGGCGGCGCCTACGAGCAGTACTTC.

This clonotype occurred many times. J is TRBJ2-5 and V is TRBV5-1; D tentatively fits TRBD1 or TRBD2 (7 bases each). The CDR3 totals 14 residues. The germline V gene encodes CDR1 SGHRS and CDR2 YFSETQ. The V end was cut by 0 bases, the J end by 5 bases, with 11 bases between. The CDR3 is CASSLAGGGETQYF. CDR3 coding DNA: TGCGCCAGCAGCTTGGCAGGGGGAGGGGAGACCCAGTACTTC.

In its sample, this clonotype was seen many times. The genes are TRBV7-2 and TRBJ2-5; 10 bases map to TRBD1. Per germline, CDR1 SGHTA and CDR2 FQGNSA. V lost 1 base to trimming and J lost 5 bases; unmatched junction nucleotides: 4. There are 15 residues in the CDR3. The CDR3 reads CASSLGTGGSETQYF. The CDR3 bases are TGTGCCAGCAGCTTAGGGACAGGGGGGTCGGAGACCCAGTACTTC.

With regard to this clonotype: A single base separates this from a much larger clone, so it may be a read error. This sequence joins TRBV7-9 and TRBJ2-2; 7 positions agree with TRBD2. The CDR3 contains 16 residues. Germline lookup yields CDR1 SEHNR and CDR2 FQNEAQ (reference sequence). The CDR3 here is CASSQASGLVPGELLF. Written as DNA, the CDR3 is TGCGCCAGCAGCCAAGCCTCCGGACTAGTCCCCGGGGAGCTGTTGTTT.

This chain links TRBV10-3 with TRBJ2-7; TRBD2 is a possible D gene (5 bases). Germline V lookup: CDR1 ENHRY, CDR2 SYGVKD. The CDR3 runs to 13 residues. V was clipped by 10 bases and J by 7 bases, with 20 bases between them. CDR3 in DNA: TGTGCCACCTCCGGAGGCGGACCTTTAGAGCAGTACTTC. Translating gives CATSGGGPLEQYF.

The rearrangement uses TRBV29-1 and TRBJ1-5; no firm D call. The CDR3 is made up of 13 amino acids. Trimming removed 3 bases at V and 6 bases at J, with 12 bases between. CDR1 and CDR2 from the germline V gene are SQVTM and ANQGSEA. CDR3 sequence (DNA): TGCAGCGTTGAGACCGGAGCGGGTCAGCCCCAGCATTTT. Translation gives CSVETGAGQPQHF.

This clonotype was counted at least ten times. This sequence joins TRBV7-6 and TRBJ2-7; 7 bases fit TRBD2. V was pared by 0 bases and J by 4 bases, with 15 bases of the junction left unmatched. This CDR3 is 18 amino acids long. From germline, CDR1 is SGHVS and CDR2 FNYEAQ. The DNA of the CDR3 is TGTGCCAGCAGCTTAGCCCGCTCCCTCGCGGGAGCGGTTTACGAGCAGTACTTC. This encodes CASSLARSLAGAVYEQYF. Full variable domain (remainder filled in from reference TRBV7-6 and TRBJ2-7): GAGVSQSPRYKVTKRGQDVALRCDPISGHVSLYWYRQALGQGPEFLTYFNYEAQQDKSGLPNDRFSAERPEGSISTLTIQRTEQRDSAMYRCASSLARSLAGAVYEQYFGPGTRLTVT.

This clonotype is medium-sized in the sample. The CDR3 DNA reads as TGTGCCACCAGCAGAGGACAGGGGGCGCGAGAGCAGTACTTC. It codes for CATSRGQGAREQYF. V gene TRBV15 combines with J gene TRBJ2-7; the match to TRBD1 covers 10 bases. Trimming cost V 1 base and J 7 bases; bases outside gene matches: 4. Germline CDR1 is LNHNV and CDR2 is YYDKDF (reference sequence). The CDR3 extends over 14 amino acids. Based on the CDR3 plus reference TRBV15 and TRBJ2-7, the full variable domain is DAMVIQNPRYQVTQFGKPVTLSCSQTLNHNVMYWYQQKSSQAPKLLFHYYDKDFNNEADTPDNFQSRRPNTSFCFLDIRSPGLGDTAMYLCATSRGQGAREQYFGPGTRLTVT.

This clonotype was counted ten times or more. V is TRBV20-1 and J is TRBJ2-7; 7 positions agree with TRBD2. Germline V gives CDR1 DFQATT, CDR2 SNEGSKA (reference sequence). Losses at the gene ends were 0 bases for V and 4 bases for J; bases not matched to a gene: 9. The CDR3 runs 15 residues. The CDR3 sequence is CSARDMGGGMYEQYF. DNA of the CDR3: TGCAGTGCTAGAGATATGGGGGGGGGTATGTACGAGCAGTACTTC.

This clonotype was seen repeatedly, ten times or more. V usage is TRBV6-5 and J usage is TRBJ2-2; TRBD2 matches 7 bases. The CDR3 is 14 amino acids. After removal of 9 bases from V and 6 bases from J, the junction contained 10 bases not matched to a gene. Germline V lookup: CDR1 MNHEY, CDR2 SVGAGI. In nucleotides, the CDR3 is TGTGCCAGTCGAACGGGGAGGGGTTCCGGGGAGCTGTTTTTT. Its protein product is CASRTGRGSGELFF.

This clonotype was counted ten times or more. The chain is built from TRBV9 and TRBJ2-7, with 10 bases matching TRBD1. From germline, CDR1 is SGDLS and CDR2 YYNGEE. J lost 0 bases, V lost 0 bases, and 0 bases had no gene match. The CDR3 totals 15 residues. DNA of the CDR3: TGTGCCAGCAGCGTAGGACAGGGGGCCTCCTACGAGCAGTACTTC. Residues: CASSVGQGASYEQYF.

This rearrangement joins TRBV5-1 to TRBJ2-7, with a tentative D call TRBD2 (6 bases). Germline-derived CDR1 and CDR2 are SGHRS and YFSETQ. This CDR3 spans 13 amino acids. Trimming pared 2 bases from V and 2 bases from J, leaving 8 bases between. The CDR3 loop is CASSFRGTYEQYF. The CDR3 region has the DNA TGCGCCAGCAGCTTCCGCGGGACCTACGAGCAGTACTTC.

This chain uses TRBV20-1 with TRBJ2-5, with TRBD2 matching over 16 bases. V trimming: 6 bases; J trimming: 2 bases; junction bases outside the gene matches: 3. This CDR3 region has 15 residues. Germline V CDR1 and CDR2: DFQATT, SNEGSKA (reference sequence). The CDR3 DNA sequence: TGCAGTGCCTGGGGACTAGCGGGGGGGCAAGAGACCCAGTACTTC. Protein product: CSAWGLAGGQETQYF.

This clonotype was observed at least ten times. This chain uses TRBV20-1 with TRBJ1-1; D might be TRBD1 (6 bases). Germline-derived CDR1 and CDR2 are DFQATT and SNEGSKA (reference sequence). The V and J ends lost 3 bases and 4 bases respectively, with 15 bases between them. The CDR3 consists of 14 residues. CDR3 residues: CSARRGLGGTEAFF. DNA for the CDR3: TGCAGTGCTAGGCGGGGGCTCGGGGGCACTGAAGCTTTCTTT.

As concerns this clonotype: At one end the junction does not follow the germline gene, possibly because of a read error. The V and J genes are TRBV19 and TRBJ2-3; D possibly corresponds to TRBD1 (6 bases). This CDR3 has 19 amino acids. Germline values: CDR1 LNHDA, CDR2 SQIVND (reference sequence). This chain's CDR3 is CASSIVVGVGAPFTDAQYF. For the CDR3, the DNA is TGTGCCAGTAGTATAGTGGTTGGTGTGGGGGCCCCCTTCACAGATGCGCAGTATTTT.